The sequence of this TCR beta chain was determined in a study of T cell repertoires in cytomegalovirus infection. Study as a whole: Newly reported HLA-C-restricted and thoroughly characterized HLA-B-restricted CMV epitopes were employed.

In this sample, this clonotype turned up a few times. Antigen: not known. From germline, CDR1 is LNHDA and CDR2 SQIVND (reference sequence). The CDR3 has 15 residues. V was cut by 3 bases and J by 0 bases, with 9 bases left in between. From the reads, TCRdb called clonotypes with MiXCR, one entry per CDR3 protein. The sample lists fewer than 900,000 distinct CDR3 sequences; 29% were seen once. This sequence joins TRBV19 and TRBJ1-5; no clear D gene. The receptor was isolated from a human donor in good health (CMV status not recorded). Some clones in this sample may be carry-over from other donors' samples. The material sequenced was cultured CD8+ T cells from PBMCs, taken from culture after CMV antigen stimulation. Written as DNA, the CDR3 is TGTGCCAGTAGTATTTGGGCGGATAGCAATCAGCCCCAGCATTTT. The encoded protein is CASSIWADSNQPQHF.